The 26 T cell receptor beta chains below come from one sample, sequenced in a study of T cells in Graves' hyperthyroidism and ophthalmopathy. TCR beta CDR3 regions were amplified from RNA. A first-round RT-PCR of the TCR CDR3 used the HTBI primer set. TCRdb analysed the multiplex PCR reads with MiXCR anew, one entry per CDR3 protein. The table records about 760,000 distinct CDR3 sequences, roughly 32% of them present only once. Sequencing was performed on blood. The receptors come from a woman in her thirties or forties with Graves' hyperthyroidism.

The CDR3 sequence is CSGIGLNTEAFF. For the CDR3, the DNA is TGCAGCGGCATAGGGCTTAACACTGAAGCTTTCTTT. The V call is TRBV29-1, the J call TRBJ1-1; D is ambiguous. The CDR3 is made up of 12 amino acids. The V and J ends lost 7 bases and 2 bases respectively, with 11 bases between them. Germline V gene data show CDR1 as SQVTM and CDR2 as ANQGSEA.

V usage is TRBV7-3 and J usage is TRBJ2-7, with 10 bases lining up with TRBD1. CDR1 is SGHTA, CDR2 FQGTGA, per germline. Trimming removed 6 bases from V and 4 bases from J; junction bases left unmatched: 9. CDR3 length: 15 amino acids. The CDR3: CASRTTTGQGYEQYF. The CDR3 DNA follows: TGTGCCAGCAGGACTACTACGGGACAGGGGTACGAGCAGTACTTC.

At least ten counts were recorded for this clonotype. The genes are TRBV12-3 or TRBV12-4 and TRBJ2-6; a possible D gene is TRBD1 (5 bases). The V and J ends lost 3 bases and 4 bases respectively, with 16 bases between them. The CDR3 totals 17 residues. The CDR3 sequence: CASSLLGLPSGANVLTF. The CDR3 DNA sequence: TGTGCCAGCAGTTTGTTGGGGCTGCCGTCGGGGGCCAACGTCCTGACTTTC.

This clonotype was observed a handful of times. This sequence joins TRBV14 and TRBJ1-1; 9 positions agree with TRBD1. In germline, CDR1 is SGHDN, CDR2 FVKESK. V dropped 0 bases and J dropped 5; count of bases not matched to a gene: 4. The CDR3 runs to 15 residues. The CDR3 DNA reads as TGTGCCAGCAGCCAAGAACGGGACAGGGCGACTGAAGCTTTCTTT. This codes for CASSQERDRATEAFF.

This clonotype was counted ten times or more. V and J are TRBV24-1 and TRBJ2-2; the D gene is possibly TRBD1 (5 bases). The V and J ends lost 6 bases and 1 base respectively, with 11 bases between them. Germline V gene lookup returns CDR1 KGHDR and CDR2 SFDVKD. The CDR3 is 15 amino acids. CDR3 in DNA: TGTGCCACCAGTCCGGTGCAGGGGAACACCGGGGAGCTGTTTTTT. Protein sequence: CATSPVQGNTGELFF.

This clonotype has a count of ten or more. The genes are TRBV12-3 or TRBV12-4 and TRBJ1-6; 7 bases are shared with TRBD1. With 5 bases clipped from V and 16 bases from J, the junction kept 5 bases outside the gene matches. This CDR3 spans 11 amino acids. CDR3 sequence (DNA): TGTGCCAGCAGTAGCACAGGGGTTCTCCACTTT. Residues: CASSSTGVLHF.

The V call is TRBV20-1, the J call TRBJ2-3, with a tentative D call TRBD2 (6 bases). In germline, CDR1 is DFQATT, CDR2 SNEGSKA (reference sequence). There are 12 residues in the CDR3. In nucleotides, the CDR3 is TGCAGCGGAGGGTTGTCCACAGATACGCAGTATTTT. Its translation: CSGGLSTDTQYF.

As for this clonotype: The conserved closing phenylalanine or tryptophan is absent in this CDR3, likely reflecting a read error. This chain connects TRBV15 to TRBJ1-1, with 7 nucleotides matching TRBD1. This CDR3 contains 14 residues. The V and J ends lost 2 bases and 3 bases, in that order; junction bases with no gene match: 3. Germline assignment: CDR1 LNHNV and CDR2 YYDKDF (reference sequence). The CDR3 nucleotides read TGTGCCACCAGCAGAAAACAGGGGTACACTGAAGCTTTCCTT. This encodes CATSRKQGYTEAFL.

The sample holds many counts of this clonotype. J is TRBJ1-5 and V is TRBV20-1; D is uncertain. The CDR3 runs 14 residues. Per the germline V gene, CDR1 is DFQATT and CDR2 is SNEGSKA (reference sequence). V was pared by 0 bases and J by 3 bases, with 9 bases between. CDR3 bases: TGCAGTGCTAGAGAGGCCCTTCTCAATCAGCCCCAGCATTTT. This gives the protein CSAREALLNQPQHF.

The V and J genes are TRBV10-3 and TRBJ2-7; 10 bases match TRBD1. CDR1 ENHRY and CDR2 SYGVKD come from the germline V gene. CDR3 length equals 15 residues. The V and J ends lost 0 bases and 5 bases, in that order; junction bases with no gene match: 4. CDR3: CAISESPDRGNEQYF. Written as DNA, the CDR3 is TGTGCCATCAGTGAGTCTCCGGACAGGGGGAACGAGCAGTACTTC.

This clonotype was seen many times. The V call is TRBV29-1, the J call TRBJ2-5; D assignment may be TRBD1 or TRBD2 (6 bases each). CDR3 size: 15 residues. Trimming shortened V by 0 bases and J by 6 bases, and 17 bases separated the two germline ends. The V gene's germline CDR1 is SQVTM and CDR2 ANQGSEA. CDR3 sequence reads: CSVEDRQGGGKTQYF. CDR3 coding DNA: TGCAGCGTTGAAGATAGACAAGGGGGAGGAAAGACCCAGTACTTC.

The chain joins TRBV5-1 to TRBJ1-4; D might be TRBD1 (5 bases). Germline assignment: CDR1 SGHRS and CDR2 YFSETQ. Trimming stripped 4 bases from V and 3 bases from J, with 22 bases between. The length of the CDR3 is 18 residues. The CDR3 nucleotides read TGCGCCAGCAGCCGGCCGGGACTAGCGGGCGAGTCTAATGAAAAACTGTTTTTT. Its protein is CASSRPGLAGESNEKLFF.

The V call is TRBV19, the J call TRBJ2-2; TRBD2 is a possible D gene (6 bases). Trimming shortened V by 4 bases and J by 3 bases, and 18 bases separated the two germline ends. CDR3 length: 17 residues. The germline V gene encodes CDR1 LNHDA and CDR2 SQIVND (reference sequence). This chain's CDR3 is CASSTSLGTGDTGELFF. In DNA form, the CDR3 reads TGTGCCAGTAGTACCTCCCTCGGGACTGGTGACACCGGGGAGCTGTTTTTT.

The V and J genes are TRBV2 and TRBJ2-1, with 10 bases identical to TRBD2. V was clipped by 8 bases and J by 10 bases; unmatched bases: 11. CDR1 and CDR2 (germline): SNHLY, FYNNEI. The CDR3 is 14 residues long. The CDR3 sequence: CASFGLAGEGEQFF. CDR3 coding DNA: TGTGCCAGCTTCGGGCTAGCGGGAGAGGGAGAGCAGTTCTTC.

This clonotype was detected a few times. The rearrangement uses TRBV6-4 and TRBJ2-7, with D possibly TRBD2 on 5 matching bases. Germline CDR1 reads MRHNA; CDR2 reads SNTAGT. There are 16 residues in the CDR3. V shed 4 bases and J shed 5 bases, with 21 bases lying between them. CDR3 nucleotides: TGTGCCAGCAGTGCCTATGGATGGGCGGGCACGGACGAGCAGTACTTC. As protein: CASSAYGWAGTDEQYF.

This clonotype was seen once. The CDR3 DNA reads TGCAGCGTTGGGACAGGGCCGAATGAAAAACTGTTTTTT. Its protein product is CSVGTGPNEKLFF. The V gene is TRBV29-1, the J gene TRBJ1-4, with 8 positions matching TRBD1. Germline trimming cut 4 bases from V and 5 bases from J; bases unmatched to any gene: 3. Germline V CDR1 and CDR2: SQVTM, ANQGSEA. The CDR3 has 13 residues.

The V and J genes are TRBV4-3 and TRBJ2-2; no firm D call. The CDR3 is 14 residues long. V lost 6 bases to trimming and J lost 6 bases, with 14 bases between them. Germline V gene data show CDR1 as LGHNA and CDR2 as YSLEER. The chain's CDR3 is CASSLERTAGELFF. CDR3 bases: TGCGCCAGCAGTCTAGAAAGGACGGCCGGGGAGCTGTTTTTT.

The chain recombines TRBV6-5 with TRBJ1-1; no definite D call. V was clipped by 4 bases and J by 10 bases, with 19 bases between them. CDR1 is MNHEY and CDR2 is SVGAGI in the germline V gene. The CDR3 extends over 14 amino acids. The CDR3 here is CASSCASGVVSAFF. Here the CDR3 DNA reads TGTGCCAGCAGTTGCGCCTCAGGAGTCGTGTCAGCTTTCTTT.

This clonotype appeared many times. The J gene is TRBJ2-2, the V gene TRBV10-3; D uncertain. CDR1 and CDR2 from the germline V gene are ENHRY and SYGVKD. V gave up 3 bases and J gave up 6 bases, with 8 bases separating them. CDR3 length: 13 residues. The CDR3 nucleotides are TGTGCCATCAGTGACGGTTTGGCCGGGGAGCTGTTTTTT. This encodes CAISDGLAGELFF.

This clonotype showed up many times. V and J are TRBV7-9 and TRBJ2-7, with unresolved D. The V gene's germline CDR1 is SEHNR and CDR2 FQNEAQ (reference sequence). V was shortened by 5 bases and J by 3 bases, with 5 bases between the two germline ends. The CDR3 is 11 residues long. The chain's CDR3 is CASSPHYEQYF. The CDR3 DNA is TGTGCCAGCAGCCCCCACTACGAGCAGTACTTC.

This clonotype occurred a few times. In DNA, the CDR3 is TGTGCCAGCAGCATACTCACACAGCCCCAGCATTTT. As protein: CASSILTQPQHF. V and J are TRBV5-6 and TRBJ1-5; D remains unclear. From germline, CDR1 is SGHDT and CDR2 YYEEEE. CDR3 size: 12 residues. V was trimmed by 4 bases and J by 7 bases, leaving 9 bases between them. Complete variable domain (other parts from reference TRBV5-6 and TRBJ1-5): DAGVTQSPTHLIKTRGQQVTLRCSPKSGHDTVSWYQQALGQGPQFIFQYYEEEERQRGNFPDRFSGHQFPNYSSELNVNALLLGDSALYLCASSILTQPQHFGDGTRLSIL.

This chain joins TRBV5-1 and TRBJ2-5, with D unclear. This CDR3 has 11 residues. Per the germline V gene, CDR1 is SGHRS and CDR2 is YFSETQ. V was clipped by 7 bases and J by 2 bases, with 6 bases between them. The CDR3 sequence is CASAIQETQYF. Here the CDR3 DNA reads TGCGCCAGCGCCATTCAAGAGACCCAGTACTTC.

This clonotype has at least ten counts. The chain has TRBV29-1 and TRBJ1-1; maybe TRBD1 (6 bases). Trimming took off 7 bases at V and 4 bases at J, with 19 bases between the two ends. This CDR3 is 14 amino acids long. Per the germline V gene, CDR1 is SQVTM and CDR2 is ANQGSEA. The CDR3 DNA reads as TGCAGCGCCGGGAGGGGGGCAGGTAGCACTGAAGCTTTCTTT. Its protein is CSAGRGAGSTEAFF.

Only a few counts were recorded for this clonotype. One end of the junction is discordant with germline, which a read error may explain. The rearrangement joins TRBV2 to TRBJ2-6; tentatively, D is TRBD1 or TRBD2 (5 bases each). Germline V CDR1 and CDR2: SNHLY, FYNNEI. CDR3 length: 17 amino acids. The chain's CDR3 is CASSQGAGSSGANVLTF. The DNA of the CDR3 is TGCGCCAGCAGCCAAGGGGCGGGCAGCTCTGGGGCCAACGTCCTGACTTTC.

This clonotype occurred once. This sequence may be a read error, since a much larger clone differs from it by one base. The genes are TRBV9 and TRBJ1-1; D is undetermined. This CDR3 contains 14 residues. V lost 7 bases and J lost 1, with 14 bases in between. Germline V gene sequence: CDR1 SGDLS, CDR2 YYNGEE. CDR3 bases: TGTGCCAGCCGTAAGAGGTCAGCGAACACTGAAGCTTTCTTT. This codes for CASRKRSANTEAFF.

This clonotype appeared many times. The chain is built from TRBV2 and TRBJ1-5; TRBD1 matches 8 bases. Germline CDR1 is SNHLY and CDR2 is FYNNEI. V dropped 6 bases and J dropped 5; count of bases not matched to a gene: 3. The CDR3 runs 13 residues. The CDR3 region has the DNA TGTGCCAGCAGCAGGGGGCAATATCAGCCCCAGCATTTT. Its translation: CASSRGQYQPQHF.